The clone carrying this T cell receptor beta chain was counted many times. Antigen specificity is unknown. A multiplex PCR was run with 60 Vbeta primers and 13 Jbeta primers. Profiling relied on immunoSEQ multiplex PCR, and the TCRdb table lists in-frame clones only, not all of them. The sample lists about 160,000 clones, approximately 88% seen once, with under 2% in the top ten. The data originate from a study of cytomegalovirus exposure and HLA in healthy donors. Unmatched junction bases numbered 2, after V lost 6 bases and J lost 1 base. CDR3 length: 15 residues. Germline CDR1 is SNHLY and CDR2 is FYNNEI. Study-level results: CMV serostatus stood as the only immune exposure information on hand. Later analysis identified a missense DCLRE1C variant that was linked to TCR beta V- and J-gene trimming.

The clonotype originates from a woman between 18 and 29 years old in good health and CMV-seronegative. Sequencing was performed on PBMCs. The V gene is TRBV2, the J gene TRBJ1-5, with TRBD1 matching 11 bases. This CDR3 is CASRDRGQSNQPQHF. DNA for the CDR3: TGTGCCAGCAGGGACAGGGGGCAAAGCAATCAGCCCCAGCATTTT.